This T cell receptor (beta chain) originates from a study of T cell responses to AZD1222 COVID-19 vaccine. This clone has a single count. This table comes from immunoSEQ multiplex PCR, and its TCRdb copy is limited to in-frame clones, with some not included. The table lists 80,000 to 100,000 clones, roughly nine tenths of them singletons. CDR1 is LNHDA and CDR2 is SQIVND in the germline V gene (reference sequence). V was clipped by 8 bases and J by 2 bases, with 16 bases between them. The CDR3 has 16 amino acids. The sequence was collected from an adult who received the AZD1222 COVID-19 vaccine. The chain links TRBV19 to TRBJ2-6; D remains unclear. The material was peripheral blood, obtained 28 days after the second AZD1222 dose. The chain's CDR3 is CASDKSHTTGANVLTF. CDR3 DNA: TGTGCCAGTGACAAATCCCACACTACTGGGGCCAACGTCCTGACTTTC. Full variable domain (remainder filled in from reference TRBV19 and TRBJ2-6): DGGITQSPKYLFRKEGQNVTLSCEQNLNHDAMYWYRQDPGQGLRLIYYSQIVNDFQKGDIAEGYSVSREKKESFPLTVTSAQKNPTAFYLCASDKSHTTGANVLTFGAGSRLTVL.